Following are 30 T cell receptor beta chains from one sample sequenced in a study of patients and donors after allogeneic stem cell transplantation. TCRdb re-derived calls from the RT-PCR reads in MiXCR, one entry per CDR3 protein. Of approximately 150,000 distinct CDR3 sequences in the sample, 24% were seen once. What was sequenced was blood, either unsorted or a sorted T cell fraction (not recorded which). The receptors were sampled from a human donor who was either an allogeneic HSCT recipient or a stem cell or donor lymphocyte infusion donor (not recorded which). It is not recorded whose cells these are; they may come from a transplant donor.

This chain links TRBV6-5 with TRBJ2-1; D not certain. CDR1 and CDR2 (germline): MNHEY, SVGAGI. V lost 4 bases to trimming and J lost 5 bases, with 12 bases between them. There are 14 residues in the CDR3. The CDR3 loop reads CASSSQSTDNEQFF. The CDR3 DNA reads as TGTGCCAGCAGTTCCCAATCCACAGACAATGAGCAGTTCTTC.

The V call is TRBV6-2 or TRBV6-3, the J call TRBJ2-7, with D tentatively TRBD2 (5 bases). CDR3 size: 13 residues. Trimming removed 2 bases at V and 6 bases at J, with 11 bases between. Per germline, CDR1 MNHEY and CDR2 SVGEGT. The CDR3 DNA sequence: TGTGCCAGCAGTTACCGGAGGCCCGGCGAGCAGTACTTC. It specifies CASSYRRPGEQYF.

This clonotype appeared a few times. The chain combines TRBV5-1 with TRBJ2-5; D may match TRBD1 or TRBD2 (6 bases each). The CDR3 runs 15 residues. The V end lost 4 bases, the J end lost 5 bases, and 18 bases lay between the germline ends. Germline V gene sequence: CDR1 SGHRS, CDR2 YFSETQ. DNA for the CDR3: TGCGCCAGCAGCCACGATCAGGGGCGGGATGAGACCCAGTACTTC. It codes for CASSHDQGRDETQYF.

The chain recombines TRBV7-2 with TRBJ2-1; 11 bases align to TRBD2. With 2 bases clipped from V and 5 bases from J, the junction kept 8 bases outside the gene matches. There are 17 residues in the CDR3. Per germline, CDR1 SGHTA and CDR2 FQGNSA. CDR3: CASSLSRASGGHNEQFF. The CDR3 DNA reads as TGTGCCAGCAGCTTATCGCGGGCTAGCGGGGGGCACAATGAGCAGTTCTTC.

V is TRBV10-2 and J is TRBJ2-1; D unresolved. The V gene lost 7 bases and the J gene lost 0 bases, with 13 bases spanning the gap. The CDR3 contains 15 residues. The germline V gene encodes CDR1 WSHSY and CDR2 SAAADI. The CDR3 nucleotides are TGCGCCAGCACCCCCAGGCCCCTCTCCTACAATGAGCAGTTCTTC. As protein: CASTPRPLSYNEQFF.

This clonotype was found many times. The V call is TRBV29-1, the J call TRBJ1-1; no clear D. The CDR3 length is 10 residues. V lost 5 bases to trimming and J lost 8 bases, with 9 bases between them. Germline CDR1 and CDR2: SQVTM and ANQGSEA. CDR3 in amino acids: CSVKREEAFF. The CDR3 DNA is TGCAGCGTTAAAAGGGAGGAAGCTTTCTTT.

The rearrangement links TRBV6-1 to TRBJ2-7; 7 bases are shared with TRBD1. Germline assignment: CDR1 MNHNS and CDR2 SASEGT. This CDR3 region has 14 residues. After removal of 3 bases from V and 6 bases from J, the junction contained 8 bases not matched to a gene. The CDR3 nucleotides read TGTGCCAGCAGTGACGGACAGGTTCGGGTCGAGCAGTACTTC. Protein product: CASSDGQVRVEQYF.

This clonotype was seen a handful of times. The gene calls are TRBV5-1 and TRBJ1-1; TRBD1 might be the D (5 bases). V gave up 0 bases and J gave up 3 bases, with 9 bases separating them. The CDR3 is 14 amino acids. The germline V gene encodes CDR1 SGHRS and CDR2 YFSETQ. The CDR3 DNA is TGCGCCAGCAGCTTGGAGGGGTCGCACACTGAAGCTTTCTTT. Translated: CASSLEGSHTEAFF.

V gene TRBV20-1 combines with J gene TRBJ2-4; no definite D call. The ends were cut back, 0 bases at V and 1 base at J, with 13 bases in the middle. CDR3 length: 16 amino acids. Germline V CDR1 and CDR2: DFQATT, SNEGSKA (reference sequence). CDR3 sequence: CSARDHLHSAKNIQYF. CDR3 nucleotide sequence: TGCAGTGCTAGAGATCACTTACACTCGGCCAAAAACATTCAGTACTTC.

The gene calls are TRBV3-1 and TRBJ2-5, with D unclear. Germline values: CDR1 LGHDT, CDR2 YNNKEL (reference sequence). The length of the CDR3 is 14 residues. Trimming took off 3 bases at V and 4 bases at J, with 12 bases between the two ends. CDR3 residues: CASSHRTLPETQYF. The CDR3 bases are TGTGCCAGCAGCCACCGGACCCTCCCAGAGACCCAGTACTTC.

This clonotype has a handful of counts. The chain couples TRBV25-1 to TRBJ1-1, with D tentatively TRBD1 (6 bases). V was cut by 4 bases and J by 0 bases, with 6 bases left in between. CDR1 is MGHDK, CDR2 SYGVNS, per germline. This CDR3 comprises 13 residues. The CDR3: CASSGTVNTEAFF. CDR3 DNA sequence: TGTGCCAGCAGTGGGACAGTGAACACTGAAGCTTTCTTT.

This chain links TRBV12-3 or TRBV12-4 with TRBJ1-2; tentatively, D is TRBD1 (5 bases). Trimming took off 3 bases at V and 2 bases at J, with 7 bases between the two ends. The CDR3 consists of 13 residues. In DNA, the CDR3 is TGTGCCAGCAGTTTGCAGGGAAACTATGGCTACACCTTC. This codes for CASSLQGNYGYTF.

This chain connects TRBV2 to TRBJ1-2; D is ambiguous. The germline V gene has CDR1 SNHLY and CDR2 FYNNEI. The V and J ends lost 7 bases and 0 bases respectively, with 15 bases between them. The CDR3 is made up of 15 amino acids. The CDR3 coding sequence is TGTGCCAGCACGAACAGCCAGCTATCTAACTATGGCTACACCTTC. This sequence encodes CASTNSQLSNYGYTF.

The chain is built from TRBV7-9 and TRBJ1-2; TRBD1 is a possible D gene (5 bases). Germline CDR1 SEHNR, CDR2 FQNEAQ (reference sequence). Trimming pared 5 bases from V and 0 bases from J, leaving 16 bases between. This CDR3 has 16 amino acids. In nucleotides, the CDR3 is TGTGCCAGCAGCCGCGCCCAGACAGCCGCTAACTATGGCTACACCTTC. Translated, it gives CASSRAQTAANYGYTF.

The genes are TRBV12-3 or TRBV12-4 and TRBJ2-3; D gene uncertain. V was shortened by 7 bases and J by 2 bases, with 13 bases between the two germline ends. CDR3 length: 14 residues. The CDR3 bases are TGTGCCAGCATAGGCTGGCTGGACACAGATACGCAGTATTTT. It yields the protein CASIGWLDTDTQYF.

The chain is built from TRBV7-6 and TRBJ2-1; tentative D call: TRBD1 (5 bases). Germline V gene data show CDR1 as SGHVS and CDR2 as FNYEAQ. V was cut by 1 base and J by 3 bases, with 10 bases left in between. The CDR3 extends over 15 amino acids. As DNA, the CDR3 is TGTGCCAGCAGCTTAGGTGTCAGGGACTACAATGAGCAGTTCTTC. This encodes CASSLGVRDYNEQFF.

The chain recombines TRBV7-8 with TRBJ2-3; TRBD1 matches at 8 bases. The CDR3 has 14 residues. CDR1 and CDR2 (germline): SGHVS, FQNEAQ. The trim removed 5 bases at V and 4 bases at J, leaving 5 bases unmatched. CDR3 residues: CASSPRDRPDTQYF. As DNA, the CDR3 is TGTGCCAGCAGCCCGAGGGACAGGCCAGATACGCAGTATTTT.

The rearrangement uses TRBV3-1 and TRBJ2-1; tentatively, D is TRBD2 (6 bases). Trimming took off 5 bases at V and 0 bases at J, with 11 bases between the two ends. The CDR3 runs 15 residues. The germline gives CDR1 LGHDT, CDR2 YNNKEL (reference sequence). The CDR3 DNA is TGTGCCAGCAGCGAAAGACTAGGCTCCTACAATGAGCAGTTCTTC. This translates into CASSERLGSYNEQFF.

This clonotype was observed a few times. The V call is TRBV5-6, the J call TRBJ2-7; the D gene is possibly TRBD1 (5 bases). The CDR3 runs 16 residues. Germline values: CDR1 SGHDT, CDR2 YYEEEE. Between the trimmed V and J ends, which lost 0 bases and 0 bases, there was a span of 13 bases. The CDR3 bases are TGTGCCAGCAGCTTGGGCGGCAGGGCAATCTCCTACGAGCAGTACTTC. Translating gives CASSLGGRAISYEQYF. Full variable domain (rest looked up from reference TRBV5-6 and TRBJ2-7): DAGVTQSPTHLIKTRGQQVTLRCSPKSGHDTVSWYQQALGQGPQFIFQYYEEEERQRGNFPDRFSGHQFPNYSSELNVNALLLGDSALYLCASSLGGRAISYEQYFGPGTRLTVT.

In its sample, this clonotype was seen many times. The chain is built from TRBV5-1 and TRBJ1-2; 8 bases line up with TRBD1. This CDR3 has 13 amino acids. The germline V gene has CDR1 SGHRS and CDR2 YFSETQ. V shed 0 bases and J 6 bases; nucleotides not matched to a gene: 1. The CDR3 is CASSLARGHGYTF. The CDR3 nucleotides read TGCGCCAGCAGCTTGGCCAGGGGGCATGGCTACACCTTC.

This clonotype was picked up a small number of times. This chain links TRBV12-3 or TRBV12-4 with TRBJ1-5, with 9 bases aligning to TRBD1. The CDR3 extends over 15 amino acids. V trimming: 6 bases; J trimming: 1 base; junction bases outside the gene matches: 4. DNA of the CDR3: TGTGCCAGCAGCCCAGACAGGGGGAGCAATCAGCCCCAGCATTTT. Translation gives CASSPDRGSNQPQHF.

In regard to this clonotype: Germline and junction disagree at one end, which may indicate a read error. The chain couples TRBV5-1 to TRBJ2-5; 8 bases are shared with TRBD2. The CDR3 is 12 amino acids. Germline lookup yields CDR1 SGHRS and CDR2 YFSETQ. DNA for the CDR3: TGCGCCAGCAGCGTCTCGACTAGCGCCACGGACTTC. Amino acid sequence: CASSVSTSATDF.

This clonotype was observed many times. V gene TRBV7-6 combines with J gene TRBJ1-1; no clear D gene. The CDR3 is made up of 13 amino acids. Trimming shortened V by 5 bases and J by 4 bases, and 11 bases separated the two germline ends. The V gene's germline CDR1 is SGHVS and CDR2 FNYEAQ. CDR3 bases: TGTGCCAGCAGCGCTCTGGGTGGCACTGAAGCTTTCTTT. This codes for CASSALGGTEAFF.

This chain uses TRBV6-5 with TRBJ1-2; 10 nucleotides match TRBD1. V lost 7 bases, J lost 3 bases, and 2 bases stayed unmatched. The germline gives CDR1 MNHEY, CDR2 SVGAGI. The CDR3 runs 13 residues. CDR3 sequence reads: CASMGQGYYGYTF. CDR3 DNA: TGTGCCAGCATGGGACAGGGGTACTATGGCTACACCTTC.

This chain uses TRBV7-2 with TRBJ2-1, with 9 bases aligning to TRBD1. Trimming removed 2 bases from V and 9 bases from J; junction bases left unmatched: 5. The germline CDR1 and CDR2 sequences are SGHTA and FQGNSA. The CDR3 is 14 amino acids. CDR3 DNA sequence: TGTGCCAGCAGCTTACCGGGACAGGGCGGTGAGCAGTTCTTC. It codes for CASSLPGQGGEQFF.

This clonotype was recorded a few times. V and J are TRBV12-3 or TRBV12-4 and TRBJ2-3; D perhaps matches TRBD2 (6 bases). The CDR3 sequence is 14 residues long. With 7 bases removed from V and 2 bases from J, the gap between germline ends came to 13 bases. CDR3 nucleotide sequence: TGTGCCAGCACGGGAGACTTTTCCACAGATACGCAGTATTTT. Its protein product is CASTGDFSTDTQYF.

The rearrangement links TRBV19 to TRBJ2-7; TRBD1 might be the D (5 bases). This CDR3 contains 14 residues. CDR1 LNHDA and CDR2 SQIVND come from the germline V gene (reference sequence). Trimming cost V 7 bases and J 7 bases, with 20 bases left between them. The CDR3 region is CASTPNSGHAEQYF. The CDR3 DNA follows: TGTGCCAGTACTCCGAACTCAGGGCACGCTGAGCAGTACTTC.

V gene TRBV12-3 or TRBV12-4 combines with J gene TRBJ2-3; 8 positions match TRBD2. Trimming took 8 bases from V and 1 from J; bases not matched to a gene: 5. The CDR3 spans 14 residues. For the CDR3, the DNA is TGTGCCAGCCGAGCGGGAGCGGGCACAGATACGCAGTATTTT. Encoded protein: CASRAGAGTDTQYF.

This chain joins TRBV10-3 and TRBJ1-6; D uncertain. Germline V CDR1 and CDR2: ENHRY, SYGVKD. The germline V and J ends were trimmed by 2 bases and 9 bases, with 11 bases remaining between them. The CDR3 length is 14 residues. The CDR3 region is CAISERRASSPLHF. CDR3 nucleotide sequence: TGTGCCATCAGTGAGAGAAGGGCAAGTTCACCCCTCCACTTT.

This clonotype was seen at least ten times. CDR3 nucleotide sequence: TGTGCCAGCAGTCCCAATTGGCAGGTCTATGGCTACACCTTC. Translated, it gives CASSPNWQVYGYTF. The rearrangement joins TRBV12-3 or TRBV12-4 to TRBJ1-2; D not resolved. Trimming left V 5 bases short and J 4 bases short, with 14 bases between. The CDR3 length is 14 residues.